This T cell receptor (beta chain) was observed in a study of blood T cells in healthy people across ages. The CDR3 consists of 16 residues. Germline V lookup: CDR1 LGHNA, CDR2 YSLEER. A second PCR of roughly 7 to 11 cycles used a sample-barcoded 5' primer and a J-beta primer mix. TCRdb recomputed calls from the 5' RACE reads with MiXCR, one row per CDR3 protein. The sample has roughly 1 million distinct CDR3 sequences; under 30% are singletons. This clonotype has only a few counts. The data were also submitted as part of a second study, on T cells of mothers and their children. In that study: Second-PCR amplification with M1S added sample barcodes and 2-4 random nucleotides. Related mother and child pairs showed slightly greater overlap (not significant) than unrelated pairs did. It was observed that no persistent microchimeric T cell clones could be detected.

The gene calls are TRBV4-3 and TRBJ2-5; D gene uncertain. The J call is uncertain, as TRBJ2-7 better fits the DNA end. Material for sequencing was blood. This sequence was found in a girl aged 2-10 years in good health. DNA of the CDR3: TGCGCCAGCAGCCAAGATCGTGTCGGCAGCTCCTACGAGCAGTACTTC. Translated: CASSQDRVGSSYEQYF.